This entry describes one T cell receptor beta chain. These data belong to a study of shared clonotypes between healthy human individuals. The data were produced by immunoSEQ multiplex PCR, yet TCRdb's version contains in-frame clones alone and is incomplete. This table has hundreds of thousands of clones, approximately 95% appearing once. Cells designated naive CD8 were CD45RO-negative and were positively selected for CCR7, with terminally differentiated effector memory CD45RA+ cells excluded. With 4 bases clipped from V and 2 bases from J, the junction kept 7 bases outside the gene matches. Germline lookup yields CDR1 SGHNT and CDR2 YYREEE (reference sequence). This CDR3 region has 15 residues.

This sequence was found in a woman aged 30 to 39 in good health. V usage is TRBV5-4 and J usage is TRBJ1-2; the match to TRBD1 covers 8 bases. The sample consisted of naive CD8+ T cells sorted from blood. The CDR3 is CASSKTGGRNYGYTF. The CDR3 region has the DNA TGTGCCAGCAGCAAAACAGGGGGTCGGAACTATGGCTACACCTTC.